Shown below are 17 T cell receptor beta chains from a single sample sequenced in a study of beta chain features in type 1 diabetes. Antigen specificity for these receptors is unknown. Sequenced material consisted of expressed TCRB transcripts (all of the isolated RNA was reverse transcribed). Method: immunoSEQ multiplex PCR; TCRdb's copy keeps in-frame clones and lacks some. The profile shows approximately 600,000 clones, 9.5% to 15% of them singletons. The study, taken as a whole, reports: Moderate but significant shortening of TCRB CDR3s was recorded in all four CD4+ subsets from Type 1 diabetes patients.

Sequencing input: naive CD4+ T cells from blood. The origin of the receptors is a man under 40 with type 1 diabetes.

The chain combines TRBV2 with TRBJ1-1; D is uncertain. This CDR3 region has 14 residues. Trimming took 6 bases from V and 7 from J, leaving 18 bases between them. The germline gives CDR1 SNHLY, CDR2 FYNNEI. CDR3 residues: CASSSTALIDEAFF. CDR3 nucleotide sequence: TGTGCCAGCAGCTCGACGGCGCTAATAGATGAAGCTTTCTTT.

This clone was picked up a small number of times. CDR3 protein: CASSAQGPGNEQFF. In DNA form, the CDR3 reads TGTGCCAGCAGCGCCCAGGGCCCCGGGAATGAGCAGTTCTTC. The rearrangement uses TRBV2 and TRBJ2-1; TRBD1 is a possible D gene (5 bases). Germline V gene sequence: CDR1 SNHLY, CDR2 FYNNEI. V lost 6 bases and J lost 7, with 16 bases in between. This CDR3 comprises 14 residues.

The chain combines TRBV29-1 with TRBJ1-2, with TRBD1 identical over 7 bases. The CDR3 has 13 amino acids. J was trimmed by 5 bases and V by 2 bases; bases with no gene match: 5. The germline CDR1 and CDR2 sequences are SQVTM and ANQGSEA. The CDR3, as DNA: TGCAGCGTTGAAACAGGGGTCCCTTATGGCTACACCTTC. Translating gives CSVETGVPYGYTF.

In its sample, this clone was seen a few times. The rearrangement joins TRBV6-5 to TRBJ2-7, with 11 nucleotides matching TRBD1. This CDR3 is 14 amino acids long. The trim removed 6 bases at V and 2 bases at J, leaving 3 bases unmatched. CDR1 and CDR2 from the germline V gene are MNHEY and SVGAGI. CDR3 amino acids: CASRPGQGAYEQYF. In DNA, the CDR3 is TGTGCCAGCAGACCGGGACAGGGGGCCTACGAGCAGTACTTC.

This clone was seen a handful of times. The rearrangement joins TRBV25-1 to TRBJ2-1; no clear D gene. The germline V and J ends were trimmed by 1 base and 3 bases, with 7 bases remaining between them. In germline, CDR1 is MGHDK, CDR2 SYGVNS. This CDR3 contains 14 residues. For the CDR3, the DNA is TGTGCCAGCAGTGAATCTGGGTACTACAATGAGCAGTTCTTC. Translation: CASSESGYYNEQFF.

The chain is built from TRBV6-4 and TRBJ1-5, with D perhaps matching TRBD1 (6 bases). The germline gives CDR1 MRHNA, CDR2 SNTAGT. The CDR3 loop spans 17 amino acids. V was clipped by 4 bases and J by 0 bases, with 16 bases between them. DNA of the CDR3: TGTGCCAGCAGTGGCAGTGGACAGCTATATAGCAATCAGCCCCAGCATTTT. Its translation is CASSGSGQLYSNQPQHF.

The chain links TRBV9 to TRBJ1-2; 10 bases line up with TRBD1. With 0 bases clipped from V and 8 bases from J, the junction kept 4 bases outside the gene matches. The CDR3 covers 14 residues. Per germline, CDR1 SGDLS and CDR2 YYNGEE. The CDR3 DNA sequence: TGTGCCAGCAGCGTAGTCGGGACAGGGGAGGGCTACACCTTC. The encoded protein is CASSVVGTGEGYTF.

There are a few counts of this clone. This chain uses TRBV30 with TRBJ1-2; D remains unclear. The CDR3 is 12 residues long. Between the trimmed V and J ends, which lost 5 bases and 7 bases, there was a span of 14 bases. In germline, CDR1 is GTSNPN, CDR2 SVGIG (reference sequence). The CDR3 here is CAWQANIFGYTF. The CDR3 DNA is TGTGCCTGGCAGGCGAACATATTTGGCTACACCTTC. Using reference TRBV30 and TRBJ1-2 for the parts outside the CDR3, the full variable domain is SQTIHQWPATLVQPVGSPLSLECTVEGTSNPNLYWYRQAAGRGLQLLFYSVGIGQISSEVPQNLSASRPQDRQFILSSKKLLLSDSGFYLCAWQANIFGYTFGSGTRLTVV.

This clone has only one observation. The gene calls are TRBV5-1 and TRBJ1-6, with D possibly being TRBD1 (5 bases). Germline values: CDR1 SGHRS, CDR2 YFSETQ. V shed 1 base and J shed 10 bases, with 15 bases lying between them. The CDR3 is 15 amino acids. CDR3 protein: CASSLISAEGSPLHF. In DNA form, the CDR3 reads TGCGCCAGCAGCTTGATCTCGGCCGAGGGGTCACCCCTCCACTTT.

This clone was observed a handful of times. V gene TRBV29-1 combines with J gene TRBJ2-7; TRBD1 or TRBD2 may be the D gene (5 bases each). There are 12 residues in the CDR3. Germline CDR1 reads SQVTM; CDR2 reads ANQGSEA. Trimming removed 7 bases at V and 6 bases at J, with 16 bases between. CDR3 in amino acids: CSGNTGPGEQYF. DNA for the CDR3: TGCAGCGGGAATACGGGGCCAGGCGAGCAGTACTTC.

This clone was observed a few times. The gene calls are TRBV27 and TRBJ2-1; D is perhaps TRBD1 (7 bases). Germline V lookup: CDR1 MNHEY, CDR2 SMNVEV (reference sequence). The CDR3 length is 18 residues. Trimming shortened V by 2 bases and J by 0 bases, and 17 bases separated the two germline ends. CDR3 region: CASSLRLQGGYSYNEQFF. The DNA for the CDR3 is TGTGCCAGCAGTTTACGCTTGCAGGGGGGATACTCCTACAATGAGCAGTTCTTC.

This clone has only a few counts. CDR3 sequence: CSAPRVTEAFF. The CDR3 DNA reads TGCAGTGCGCCCAGGGTCACTGAAGCTTTCTTT. This sequence joins TRBV20-1 and TRBJ1-1, with D perhaps matching TRBD1 (5 bases). This CDR3 region has 11 residues. In germline, CDR1 is DFQATT, CDR2 SNEGSKA (reference sequence). V lost 6 bases and J 4 bases, leaving 9 bases between the germline ends.

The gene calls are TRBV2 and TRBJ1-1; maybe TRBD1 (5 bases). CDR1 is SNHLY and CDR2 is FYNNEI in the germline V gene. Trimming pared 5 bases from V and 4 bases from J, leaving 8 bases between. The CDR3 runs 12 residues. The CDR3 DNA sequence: TGTGCCAGCAGTTGGGGGAGCACTGAAGCTTTCTTT. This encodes CASSWGSTEAFF. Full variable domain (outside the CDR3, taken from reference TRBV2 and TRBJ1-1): EPEVTQTPSHQVTQMGQEVILRCVPISNHLYFYWYRQILGQKVEFLVSFYNNEISEKSEIFDDQFSVERPDGSNFTLKIRSTKLEDSAMYFCASSWGSTEAFFGQGTRLTVV.

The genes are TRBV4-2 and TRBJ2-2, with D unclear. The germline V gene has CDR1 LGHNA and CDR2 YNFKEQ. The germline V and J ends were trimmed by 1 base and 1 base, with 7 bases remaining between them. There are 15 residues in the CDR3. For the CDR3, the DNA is TGTGCCAGCAGCCAAGGTTTCCGGAACACCGGGGAGCTGTTTTTT. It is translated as CASSQGFRNTGELFF.

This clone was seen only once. CDR3 nucleotides: TGTGCCAGCCGGGACAGGGAATCCGGTGAGCAGTTCTTC. Its translation is CASRDRESGEQFF. V is TRBV2 and J is TRBJ2-1; 9 positions match TRBD1. The germline V gene has CDR1 SNHLY and CDR2 FYNNEI. The CDR3 runs to 13 residues. V gave up 8 bases and J gave up 9 bases; unmatched junction bases: 8. The full variable domain, with the rest looked up from reference TRBV2 and TRBJ2-1, is EPEVTQTPSHQVTQMGQEVILRCVPISNHLYFYWYRQILGQKVEFLVSFYNNEISEKSEIFDDQFSVERPDGSNFTLKIRSTKLEDSAMYFCASRDRESGEQFFGPGTRLTVL.

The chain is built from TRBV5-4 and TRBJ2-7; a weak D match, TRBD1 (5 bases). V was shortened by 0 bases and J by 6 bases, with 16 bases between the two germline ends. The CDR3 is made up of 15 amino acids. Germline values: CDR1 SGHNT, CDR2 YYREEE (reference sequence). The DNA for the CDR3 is TGTGCCAGCAGCTTGGCGGACACAATGAAGGGCGAGCAGTACTTC. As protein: CASSLADTMKGEQYF. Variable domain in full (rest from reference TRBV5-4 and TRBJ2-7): ETGVTQSPTHLIKTRGQQVTLRCSSQSGHNTVSWYQQALGQGPQFIFQYYREEENGRGNFPPRFSGLQFPNYSSELNVNALELDDSALYLCASSLADTMKGEQYFGPGTRLTVT.

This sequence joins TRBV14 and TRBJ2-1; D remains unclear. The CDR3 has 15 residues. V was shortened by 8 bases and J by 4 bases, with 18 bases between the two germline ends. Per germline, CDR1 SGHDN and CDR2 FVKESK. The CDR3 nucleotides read TGTGCCAGCGATGGGGAAGCGATGGGTTACAATGAGCAGTTCTTC. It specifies CASDGEAMGYNEQFF. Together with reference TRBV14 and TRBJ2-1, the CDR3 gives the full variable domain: EAGVTQFPSHSVIEKGQTVTLRCDPISGHDNLYWYRRVMGKEIKFLLHFVKESKQDESGMPNNRFLAERTGGTYSTLKVQPAELEDSGVYFCASDGEAMGYNEQFFGPGTRLTVL.